Listed here is a single T cell receptor (beta chain). The data are from a study of shared clonotypes between healthy human individuals. The data were produced by immunoSEQ multiplex PCR, yet TCRdb's version contains in-frame clones alone and is incomplete. The sample has about 1.5 million clones; 95% to 99% are singletons. Splitting the CD4+ cells yielded a CD45RA+ naive subset and a CD45RA-negative memory subset. The CDR3 extends over 15 amino acids. Germline CDR1 reads SGHNT; CDR2 reads YYREEE (reference sequence). Trimming removed 0 bases from V and 7 bases from J; junction bases left unmatched: 6.

The chain uses TRBV5-4 and TRBJ2-1; 8 bases line up with TRBD1. Input material: naive CD4+ T cells sorted from blood. Subset noted: CD45RA+ positively selected. This receptor was taken from a man aged 25 to 45 in good health. This CDR3 reads CASSLVSGGFNEQFF. CDR3 DNA sequence: TGTGCCAGCAGCTTGGTATCAGGGGGCTTTAATGAGCAGTTCTTC.